This T cell receptor (beta chain) came from a study of T cells in Graves' hyperthyroidism and ophthalmopathy. Whole-study context: Peripheral blood was secured at the point of initial diagnosis, before any treatment.

Hyperthyroidism, newly diagnosed and lasting under 2 months, affected patients aged 18 to 65. The CDR3 consists of 13 residues. Trimming cost V 5 bases and J 8 bases; bases outside gene matches: 6. The germline CDR1 and CDR2 sequences are MNHNS and SASEGT. Study-level results: Most expanded thyroid clonotypes above 0.001 also appeared in blood. Patients with ophthalmopathy were separated from those with stable hyperthyroidism by a 13 V-J model.

This clonotype appeared many times. What it recognizes is unknown. Using RNA transcripts as the source, TCR beta CDR3 regions were amplified. First-round RT-PCR targeting the TCR CDR3 was performed with the HTBI primer set. TCRdb reprocessed the multiplex PCR reads with MiXCR, giving one entry per CDR3 protein. Of fewer than 900,000 distinct CDR3 sequences listed, less than 20% are singletons. The sequence derives from a man aged 18-30 years with Graves' hyperthyroidism. This rearrangement joins TRBV6-1 to TRBJ1-2; TRBD1 aligns across 9 bases. The sample was blood. In DNA form, the CDR3 reads TGTGCCAGCAGTACCTACAGGGGGCTGGGCTACACCTTC. Residues: CASSTYRGLGYTF.